The clone carrying this TCR beta chain occurred a few times. Germline CDR1 is SGHRS and CDR2 is YFSETQ. Trimming removed 4 bases from V and 1 base from J, with 6 bases in between. The CDR3 extends over 12 amino acids. The cDNA was synthesized by 5'RACE incorporating 10-nucleotide random UMIs. MiXCR, run by TCRdb on the 5' RACE reads, gives a single entry per CDR3 protein. The sample lists 55,000 to 75,000 distinct CDR3 sequences, 2% to 2.5% occurring once. This entry is derived from a study of neurological immune-mediated disorders. Study-level background: The approximately 34 multiple sclerosis patients comprised approximately 30 relapsing-remitting and 3 secondary progressive cases.

The clonotype originates from a man aged 50-59 years with multiple sclerosis. The sample consisted of PBMCs. V gene TRBV5-1 combines with J gene TRBJ2-7; perhaps TRBD1 as D (5 bases). The CDR3 DNA reads as TGCGCCAGCAGCGCAGGGTCCTACGAGCAGTACTTC. This gives the protein CASSAGSYEQYF.